This TCR beta chain comes out of a study of human T cells and chemical hapten exposure. Germline V gene data show CDR1 as MDHEN and CDR2 as SYDVKM. V lost 6 bases, J lost 2 bases, and 7 bases stayed unmatched. The length of the CDR3 is 17 residues. In the library, unique molecular identifiers were attached to individual cDNA molecules. Each CDR3 protein gets one entry after TCRdb re-called the RACE reads with MiXCR. The sample has tens of thousands of distinct CDR3 sequences; around 8.8% are singletons. This clonotype was counted many times. Documented time point: healthy volunteer bleed at 2 weeks. Someone pulled total RNA out of unfractionated whole blood.

Sequenced sample: whole blood. The V gene is TRBV28, the J gene TRBJ2-2, with 12 bases that match TRBD2. The sequence was obtained from a female donor in good health. Some clones in this sample may be carry-over from other donors' samples. This CDR3 reads CASSELAGGSNTGELFF. For the CDR3, the DNA is TGTGCCAGCAGCGAACTAGCGGGAGGAAGTAACACCGGGGAGCTGTTTTTT.